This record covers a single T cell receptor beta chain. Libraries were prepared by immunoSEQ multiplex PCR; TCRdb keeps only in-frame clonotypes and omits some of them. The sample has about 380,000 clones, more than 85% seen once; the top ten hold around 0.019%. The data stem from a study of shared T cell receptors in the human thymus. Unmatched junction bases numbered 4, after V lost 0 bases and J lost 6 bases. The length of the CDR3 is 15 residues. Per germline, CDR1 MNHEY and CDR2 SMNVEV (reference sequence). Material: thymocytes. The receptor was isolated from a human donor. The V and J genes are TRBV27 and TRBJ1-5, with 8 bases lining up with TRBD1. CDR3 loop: CASSLSGGTGQPQHF. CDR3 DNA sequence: TGTGCCAGCAGTTTATCTGGGGGGACAGGTCAGCCCCAGCATTTT.